The 14 T cell receptor beta chains reported below all come from one sample, sequenced in a study of T cell responses to AZD1222 COVID-19 vaccine. Assay used: immunoSEQ multiplex PCR; TCRdb lists only in-frame clones, some missing. Counted here are some 170,000 clones, 94% occurring once; the ten biggest clones make up approximately 4.8%. Sequencing was performed on peripheral blood, taken 28 days after the second AZD1222 dose. The receptors shown here come from an adult who received the AZD1222 COVID-19 vaccine.

This chain connects TRBV28 to TRBJ1-1; 9 bases agree with TRBD1. CDR1 MDHEN and CDR2 SYDVKM come from the germline V gene. V gave up 6 bases and J gave up 2 bases; unmatched junction bases: 10. The CDR3 covers 16 residues. The CDR3 loop reads CASSPIGTGRNTEAFF. In DNA, the CDR3 is TGTGCCAGCAGCCCAATCGGGACAGGGAGAAACACTGAAGCTTTCTTT.

V usage is TRBV6-6 and J usage is TRBJ1-1; D is undetermined. CDR3 length: 14 residues. V was shortened by 2 bases and J by 0 bases, with 7 bases between the two germline ends. CDR1 and CDR2 (germline): MNHNY, SVGAGI (reference sequence). In DNA form, the CDR3 reads TGTGCCAGCAGTTACCGTGGAATGAACACTGAAGCTTTCTTT. Translated, it gives CASSYRGMNTEAFF.

This chain uses TRBV27 with TRBJ1-2; 9 bases are a match to TRBD1. Trimming cost V 4 bases and J 11 bases; bases outside gene matches: 14. Germline-derived CDR1 and CDR2 are MNHEY and SMNVEV (reference sequence). This CDR3 has 15 amino acids. DNA for the CDR3: TGTGCCAGCAGTTCCCCGACAGGGGGTACCTGGGGGTACACCTTC. This gives the protein CASSSPTGGTWGYTF.

The rearrangement uses TRBV2 and TRBJ2-3; 8 bases agree with TRBD2. Germline V gene lookup returns CDR1 SNHLY and CDR2 FYNNEI. Trimming took 2 bases from V and 4 from J; bases not matched to a gene: 14. The CDR3 loop spans 18 amino acids. Here the CDR3 DNA reads TGTGCCAGCAGTGAATGGGGGTTTAAAGCGGGAGCCCCAGATACGCAGTATTTT. Residues: CASSEWGFKAGAPDTQYF.

The V call is TRBV19, the J call TRBJ2-1; weak D call: TRBD2 (6 bases). The CDR3 loop spans 15 amino acids. CDR1 LNHDA and CDR2 SQIVND come from the germline V gene (reference sequence). With 7 bases removed from V and 1 base from J, the gap between germline ends came to 14 bases. Written as DNA, the CDR3 is TGTGCCAGTACCATGCCGGGAGCGTCCTACAATGAGCAGTTCTTC. Translated, it gives CASTMPGASYNEQFF.

DNA for the CDR3: TGTGCCAGCAGTACACAGGGGACGAACACCGGGGAGCTGTTTTTT. Translating it yields CASSTQGTNTGELFF. The V gene is TRBV2, the J gene TRBJ2-2; 7 bases map to TRBD1. Germline-derived CDR1 and CDR2 are SNHLY and FYNNEI. The CDR3 is made up of 15 amino acids. V lost 5 bases to trimming and J lost 0 bases; unmatched junction nucleotides: 3.

The chain employs TRBV28 and TRBJ2-7, with 11 nucleotides matching TRBD2. The V gene end was trimmed by 4 bases and the J gene end by 0 bases; junction bases not matched to a gene: 14. The CDR3 runs 19 residues. Germline CDR1 reads MDHEN; CDR2 reads SYDVKM. DNA for the CDR3: TGTGCCAGCAGTTCCCTTGGGCTAGCGGGAGGTGGGAGCTCCTACGAGCAGTACTTC. Translated: CASSSLGLAGGGSSYEQYF.

The genes are TRBV30 and TRBJ1-3; a weak D match, TRBD1 (6 bases). The CDR3 is 14 amino acids. V was cut by 3 bases and J by 0 bases, with 9 bases left in between. CDR1 and CDR2 from the germline V gene are GTSNPN and SVGIG (reference sequence). This CDR3 is CAWRTGSSGNTIYF. CDR3 DNA sequence: TGTGCCTGGAGAACAGGGAGCTCTGGAAACACCATATATTTT.

The gene calls are TRBV27 and TRBJ2-7; TRBD2 is a possible D gene (6 bases). V lost 2 bases and J lost 6, with 14 bases in between. Germline V gives CDR1 MNHEY, CDR2 SMNVEV (reference sequence). CDR3 length equals 14 residues. As DNA, the CDR3 is TGTGCCAGCAGTTTACGCGGGATCCTCGGCGAGCAGTACTTC. It is translated as CASSLRGILGEQYF.

This clone was recorded once. V usage is TRBV5-1 and J usage is TRBJ1-3, with D uncertain. The CDR3 consists of 16 residues. The germline V gene encodes CDR1 SGHRS and CDR2 YFSETQ. V was cut by 1 base and J by 0 bases, with 11 bases left in between. In DNA form, the CDR3 reads TGCGCCAGCAGCTTGAAAGGTGACAACTCTGGAAACACCATATATTTT. Its translation is CASSLKGDNSGNTIYF. Complete variable domain (other parts from reference TRBV5-1 and TRBJ1-3): KAGVTQTPRYLIKTRGQQVTLSCSPISGHRSVSWYQQTPGQGLQFLFEYFSETQRNKGNFPGRFSGRQFSNSRSEMNVSTLELGDSALYLCASSLKGDNSGNTIYFGEGSWLTVV.

A few counts support this clone. The V call is TRBV2, the J call TRBJ2-7; 7 bases are a match to TRBD2. The junction had 9 bases not matched to a gene; V was cut back by 1 base and J by 6 bases. This CDR3 contains 15 residues. Germline V gives CDR1 SNHLY, CDR2 FYNNEI. CDR3 in DNA: TGTGCCAGCAGTGAAGAAGCGGGACTACCAAGCGAGCAGTACTTC. Protein product: CASSEEAGLPSEQYF.

This clone was observed a single time. The rearrangement uses TRBV18 and TRBJ1-1, with a weak D call TRBD1 (5 bases). The CDR3 sequence is 14 residues long. The germline CDR1 and CDR2 sequences are KGHSH and LQKENI. Trimming shortened V by 1 base and J by 7 bases, and 13 bases separated the two germline ends. The CDR3 spells CASSPLWGEDEAFF. The CDR3 nucleotides read TGTGCCAGCTCACCACTCTGGGGGGAAGATGAAGCTTTCTTT.

A single count supports this clone. The chain combines TRBV28 with TRBJ2-1, with D unresolved. V was trimmed by 6 bases and J by 0 bases, leaving 6 bases between them. The CDR3 has 13 amino acids. Germline V gene data show CDR1 as MDHEN and CDR2 as SYDVKM. The CDR3 protein is CASRESSYNEQFF. CDR3 nucleotide sequence: TGTGCCAGCAGGGAGAGCTCCTACAATGAGCAGTTCTTC.

The sample holds a few counts of this clone. The V and J genes are TRBV6-6 and TRBJ1-4, with D uncertain. The V end lost 2 bases, the J end lost 7 bases, and 8 bases lay between the germline ends. Germline CDR1 reads MNHNY; CDR2 reads SVGAGI (reference sequence). This CDR3 has 13 residues. The CDR3 protein is CASSYPESEKLFF. The CDR3 nucleotides are TGTGCCAGCAGTTACCCGGAGAGTGAAAAACTGTTTTTT.